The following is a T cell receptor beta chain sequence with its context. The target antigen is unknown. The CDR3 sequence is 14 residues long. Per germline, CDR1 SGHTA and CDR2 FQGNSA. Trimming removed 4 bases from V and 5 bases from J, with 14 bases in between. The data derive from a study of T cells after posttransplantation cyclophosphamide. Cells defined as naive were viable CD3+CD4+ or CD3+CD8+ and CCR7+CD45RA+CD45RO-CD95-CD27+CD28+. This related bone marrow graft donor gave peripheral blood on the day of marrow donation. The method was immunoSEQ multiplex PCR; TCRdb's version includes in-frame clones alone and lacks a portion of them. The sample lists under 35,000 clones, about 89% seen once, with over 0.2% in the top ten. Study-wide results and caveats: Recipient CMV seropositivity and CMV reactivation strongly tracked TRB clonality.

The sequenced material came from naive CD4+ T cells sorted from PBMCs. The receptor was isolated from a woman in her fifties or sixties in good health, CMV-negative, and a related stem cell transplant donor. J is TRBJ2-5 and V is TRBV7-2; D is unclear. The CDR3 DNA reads TGTGCCAGCAGCTGGCCGGCGGTGAGGGAGACCCAGTACTTC. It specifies CASSWPAVRETQYF.